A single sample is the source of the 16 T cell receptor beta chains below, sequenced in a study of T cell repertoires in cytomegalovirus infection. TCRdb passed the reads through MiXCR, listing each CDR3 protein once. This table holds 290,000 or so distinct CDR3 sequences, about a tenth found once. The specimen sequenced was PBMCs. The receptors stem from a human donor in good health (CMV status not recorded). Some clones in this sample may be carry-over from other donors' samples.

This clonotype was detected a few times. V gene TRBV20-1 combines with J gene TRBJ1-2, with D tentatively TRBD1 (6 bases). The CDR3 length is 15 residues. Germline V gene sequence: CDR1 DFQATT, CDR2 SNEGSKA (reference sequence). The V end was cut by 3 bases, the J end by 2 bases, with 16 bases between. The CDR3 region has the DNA TGCAGTGCTAGGCCCCAGGGACAAGAGAACTATGGCTACACCTTC. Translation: CSARPQGQENYGYTF.

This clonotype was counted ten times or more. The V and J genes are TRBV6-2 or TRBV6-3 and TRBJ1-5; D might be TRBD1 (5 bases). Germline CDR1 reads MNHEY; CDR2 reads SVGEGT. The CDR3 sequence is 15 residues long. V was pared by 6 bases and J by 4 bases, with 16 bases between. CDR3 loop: CASSPPGNRNQPQHF. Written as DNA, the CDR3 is TGTGCCAGCAGCCCGCCCGGGAACAGGAATCAGCCCCAGCATTTT.

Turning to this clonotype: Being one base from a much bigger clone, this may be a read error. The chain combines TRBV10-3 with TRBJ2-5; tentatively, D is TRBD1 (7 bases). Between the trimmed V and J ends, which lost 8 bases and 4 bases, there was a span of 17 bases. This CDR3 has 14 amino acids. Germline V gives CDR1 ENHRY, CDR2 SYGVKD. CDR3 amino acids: CAIGSGQVVETQYF. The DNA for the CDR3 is TGTGCCATCGGTAGCGGACAGGTTGTAGAGACCCAGTACTTC.

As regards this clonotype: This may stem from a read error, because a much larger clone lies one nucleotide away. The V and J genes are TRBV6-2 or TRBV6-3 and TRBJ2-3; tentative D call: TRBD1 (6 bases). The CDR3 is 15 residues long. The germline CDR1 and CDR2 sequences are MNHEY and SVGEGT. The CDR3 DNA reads TGTGCCAGCAGTTACGAGTTCAGACCAGGGGATACGCAGTGTTTT. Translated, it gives CASSYEFRPGDTQCF.

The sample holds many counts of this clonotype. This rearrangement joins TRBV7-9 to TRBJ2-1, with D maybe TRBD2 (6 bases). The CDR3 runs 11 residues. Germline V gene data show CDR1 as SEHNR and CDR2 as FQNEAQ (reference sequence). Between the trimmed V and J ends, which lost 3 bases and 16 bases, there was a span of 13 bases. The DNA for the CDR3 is TGTGCCAGCAGCTTGGAGGGAGTTGCCTTCTTC. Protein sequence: CASSLEGVAFF.

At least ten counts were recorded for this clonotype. The DNA of the CDR3 is TGCAGCGTTGATATTGGACCTGAGCAGTTCTTC. It translates to CSVDIGPEQFF. This chain joins TRBV29-1 and TRBJ2-1; D not resolved. The V end lost 3 bases, the J end lost 9 bases, and 9 bases lay between the germline ends. Looked up from germline, CDR1 is SQVTM and CDR2 is ANQGSEA. This CDR3 has 11 residues.

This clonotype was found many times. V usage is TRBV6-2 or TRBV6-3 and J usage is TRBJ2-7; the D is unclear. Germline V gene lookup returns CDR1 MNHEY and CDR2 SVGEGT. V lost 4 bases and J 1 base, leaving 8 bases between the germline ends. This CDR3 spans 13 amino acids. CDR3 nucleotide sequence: TGTGCCAGCAGTTCCGCCGGGTCCTACGAGCAGTACGTC. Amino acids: CASSSAGSYEQYV.

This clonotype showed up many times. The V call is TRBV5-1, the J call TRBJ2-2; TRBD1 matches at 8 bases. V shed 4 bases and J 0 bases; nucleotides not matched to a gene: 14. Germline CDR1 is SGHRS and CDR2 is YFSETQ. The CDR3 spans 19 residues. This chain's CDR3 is CASSPLRGRSPANTGELFF. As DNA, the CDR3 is TGCGCCAGCAGCCCACTCAGGGGGCGCTCCCCCGCGAACACCGGGGAGCTGTTTTTT.

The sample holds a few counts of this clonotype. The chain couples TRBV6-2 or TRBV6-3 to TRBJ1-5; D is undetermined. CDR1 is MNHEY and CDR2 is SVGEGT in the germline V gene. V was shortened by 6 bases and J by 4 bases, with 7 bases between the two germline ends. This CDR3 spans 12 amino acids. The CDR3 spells CASSHGNQPQHF. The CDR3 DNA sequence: TGTGCCAGCAGCCACGGAAATCAGCCCCAGCATTTT.

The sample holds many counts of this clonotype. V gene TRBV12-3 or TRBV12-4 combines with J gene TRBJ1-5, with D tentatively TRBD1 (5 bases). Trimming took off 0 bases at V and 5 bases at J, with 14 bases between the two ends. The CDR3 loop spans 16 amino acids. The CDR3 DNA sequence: TGTGCCAGCAGTTTAGCGAAAGGCTGGGGGGATCAGCCCCAGCATTTT. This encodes CASSLAKGWGDQPQHF.

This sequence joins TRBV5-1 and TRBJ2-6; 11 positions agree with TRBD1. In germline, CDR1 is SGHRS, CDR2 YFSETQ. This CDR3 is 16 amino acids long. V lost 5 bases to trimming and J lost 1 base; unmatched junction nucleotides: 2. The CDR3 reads CASRRDRGSGANVLTF. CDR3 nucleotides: TGCGCCAGCAGAAGGGACAGGGGGTCTGGGGCCAACGTCCTGACTTTC.

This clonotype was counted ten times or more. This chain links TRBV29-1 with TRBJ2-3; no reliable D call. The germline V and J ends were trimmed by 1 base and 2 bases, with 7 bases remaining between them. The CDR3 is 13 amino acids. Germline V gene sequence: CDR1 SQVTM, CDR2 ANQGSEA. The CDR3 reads CSVEGRYTDTQYF. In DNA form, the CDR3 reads TGCAGCGTTGAAGGCAGGTACACAGATACGCAGTATTTT.

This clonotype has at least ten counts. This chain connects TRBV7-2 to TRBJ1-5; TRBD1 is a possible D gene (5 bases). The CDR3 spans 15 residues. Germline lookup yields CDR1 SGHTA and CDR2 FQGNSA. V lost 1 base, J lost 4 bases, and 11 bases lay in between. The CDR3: CASSLEVGGNQPQHF. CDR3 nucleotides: TGTGCCAGCAGCTTAGAGGTGGGGGGGAATCAGCCCCAGCATTTT. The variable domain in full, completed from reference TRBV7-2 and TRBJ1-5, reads GAGVSQSPSNKVTEKGKDVELRCDPISGHTALYWYRQSLGQGLEFLIYFQGNSAPDKSGLPSDRFSAERTGGSVSTLTIQRTQQEDSAVYLCASSLEVGGNQPQHFGDGTRLSIL.

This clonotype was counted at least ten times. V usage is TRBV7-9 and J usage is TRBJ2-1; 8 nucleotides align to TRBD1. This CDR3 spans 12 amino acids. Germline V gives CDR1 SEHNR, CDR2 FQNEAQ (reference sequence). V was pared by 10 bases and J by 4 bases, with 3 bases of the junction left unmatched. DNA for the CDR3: TGTGCCACAACAGGGGGATACAATGAGCAGTTCTTC. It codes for CATTGGYNEQFF.

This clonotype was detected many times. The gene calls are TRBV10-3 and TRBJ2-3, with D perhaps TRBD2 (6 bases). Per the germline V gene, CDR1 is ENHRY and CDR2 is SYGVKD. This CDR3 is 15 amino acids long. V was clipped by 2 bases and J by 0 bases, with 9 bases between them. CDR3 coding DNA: TGTGCCATCAGTGAGGGCGGACTAAGCACAGATACGCAGTATTTT. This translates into CAISEGGLSTDTQYF.

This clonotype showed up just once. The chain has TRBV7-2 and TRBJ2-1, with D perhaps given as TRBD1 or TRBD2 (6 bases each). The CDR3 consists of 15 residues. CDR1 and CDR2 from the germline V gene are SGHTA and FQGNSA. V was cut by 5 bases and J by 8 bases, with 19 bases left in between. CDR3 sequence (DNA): TGTGCCAGCAGCCTACCGGGGGCAGGGGCTGATGAGCAGTTCTTC. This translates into CASSLPGAGADEQFF.